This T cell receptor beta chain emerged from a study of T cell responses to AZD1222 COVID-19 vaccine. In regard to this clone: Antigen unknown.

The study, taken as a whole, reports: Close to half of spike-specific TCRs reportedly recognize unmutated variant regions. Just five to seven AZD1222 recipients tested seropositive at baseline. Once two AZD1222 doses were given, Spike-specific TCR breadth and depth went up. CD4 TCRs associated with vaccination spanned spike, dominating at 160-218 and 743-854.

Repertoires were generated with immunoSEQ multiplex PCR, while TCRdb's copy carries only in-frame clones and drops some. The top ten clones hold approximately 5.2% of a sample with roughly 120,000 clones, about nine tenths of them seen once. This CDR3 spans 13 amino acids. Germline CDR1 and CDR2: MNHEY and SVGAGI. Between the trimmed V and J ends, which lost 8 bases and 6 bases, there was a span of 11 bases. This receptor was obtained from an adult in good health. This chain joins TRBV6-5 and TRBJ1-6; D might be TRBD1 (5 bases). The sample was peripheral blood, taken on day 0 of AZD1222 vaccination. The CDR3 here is CASGDHTNSPLHF. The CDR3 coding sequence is TGTGCCAGCGGGGACCACACTAATTCACCCCTCCACTTT.